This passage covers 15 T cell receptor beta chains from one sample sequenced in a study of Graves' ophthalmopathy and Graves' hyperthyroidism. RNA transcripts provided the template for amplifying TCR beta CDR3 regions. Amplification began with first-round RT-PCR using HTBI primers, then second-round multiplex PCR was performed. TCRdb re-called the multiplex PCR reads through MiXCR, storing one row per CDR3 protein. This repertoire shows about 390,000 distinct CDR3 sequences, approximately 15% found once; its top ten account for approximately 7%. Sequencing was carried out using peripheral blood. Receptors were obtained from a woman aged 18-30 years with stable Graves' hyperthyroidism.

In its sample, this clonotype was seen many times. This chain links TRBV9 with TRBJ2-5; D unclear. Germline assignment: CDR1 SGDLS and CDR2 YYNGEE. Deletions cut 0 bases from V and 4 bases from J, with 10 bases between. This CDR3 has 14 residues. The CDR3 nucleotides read TGTGCCAGCAGCGTAGAGGGTGATCGAGAGACCCAGTACTTC. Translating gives CASSVEGDRETQYF.

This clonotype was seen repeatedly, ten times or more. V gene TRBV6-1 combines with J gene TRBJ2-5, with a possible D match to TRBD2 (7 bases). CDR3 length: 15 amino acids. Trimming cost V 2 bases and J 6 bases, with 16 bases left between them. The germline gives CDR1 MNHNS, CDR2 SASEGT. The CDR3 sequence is CASSEPAGQGQTQYF. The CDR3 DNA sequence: TGTGCCAGCAGTGAACCAGCGGGACAAGGACAGACCCAGTACTTC.

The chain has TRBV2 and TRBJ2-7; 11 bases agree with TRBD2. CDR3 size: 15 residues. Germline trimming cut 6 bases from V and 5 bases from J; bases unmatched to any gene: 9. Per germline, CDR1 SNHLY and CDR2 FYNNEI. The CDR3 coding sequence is TGTGCCAGCAGGCCCCTCGGGACTAGCGGTGACGAGCAGTACTTC. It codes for CASRPLGTSGDEQYF.

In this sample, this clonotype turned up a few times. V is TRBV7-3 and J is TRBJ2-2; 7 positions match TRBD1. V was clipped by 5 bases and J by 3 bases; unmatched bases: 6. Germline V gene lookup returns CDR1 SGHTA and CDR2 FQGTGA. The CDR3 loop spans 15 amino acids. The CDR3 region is CASSRGQMDTGELFF. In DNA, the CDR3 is TGTGCCAGCAGCCGGGGACAGATGGACACCGGGGAGCTGTTTTTT.

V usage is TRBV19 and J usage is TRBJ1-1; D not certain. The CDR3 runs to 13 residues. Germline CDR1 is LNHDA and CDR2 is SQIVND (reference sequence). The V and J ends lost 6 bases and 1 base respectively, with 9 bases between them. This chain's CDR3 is CASSRAENTEAFF. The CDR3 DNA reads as TGTGCCAGTAGCCGCGCTGAGAACACTGAAGCTTTCTTT.

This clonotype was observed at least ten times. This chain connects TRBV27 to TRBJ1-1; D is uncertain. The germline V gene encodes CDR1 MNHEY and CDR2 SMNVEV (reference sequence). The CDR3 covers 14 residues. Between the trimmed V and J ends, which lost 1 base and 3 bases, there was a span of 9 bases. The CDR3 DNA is TGTGCCAGCAGTTTATTCGGGCGGGACACTGAAGCTTTCTTT. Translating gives CASSLFGRDTEAFF.

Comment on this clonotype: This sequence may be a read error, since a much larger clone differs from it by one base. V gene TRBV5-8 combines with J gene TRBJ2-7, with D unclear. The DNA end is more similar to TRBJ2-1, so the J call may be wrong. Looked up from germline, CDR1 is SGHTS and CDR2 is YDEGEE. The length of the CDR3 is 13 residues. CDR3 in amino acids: CASSLRVSYEQFF. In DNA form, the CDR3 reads TGTGCCAGCAGCTTGAGGGTTTCCTACGAGCAGTTCTTC.

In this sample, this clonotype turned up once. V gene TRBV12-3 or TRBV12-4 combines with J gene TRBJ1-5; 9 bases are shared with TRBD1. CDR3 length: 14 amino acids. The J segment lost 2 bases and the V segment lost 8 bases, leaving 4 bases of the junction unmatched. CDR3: CASCRQGGNQPQHF. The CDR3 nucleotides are TGTGCCAGCTGTAGACAGGGGGGCAATCAGCCCCAGCATTTT.

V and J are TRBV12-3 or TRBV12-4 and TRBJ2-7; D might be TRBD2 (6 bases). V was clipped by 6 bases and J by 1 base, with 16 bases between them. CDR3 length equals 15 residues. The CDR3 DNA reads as TGTGCCAGCAGCCAGCCGGGACTTCATTCCTACGAGCAGTACTTC. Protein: CASSQPGLHSYEQYF.

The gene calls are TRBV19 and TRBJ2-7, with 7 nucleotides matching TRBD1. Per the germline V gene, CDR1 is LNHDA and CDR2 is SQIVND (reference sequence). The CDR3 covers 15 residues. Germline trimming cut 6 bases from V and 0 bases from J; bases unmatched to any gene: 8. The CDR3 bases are TGTGCCAGTAGAGCCGCCTCAGGGGGCTCCTACGAGCAGTACTTC. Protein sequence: CASRAASGGSYEQYF.

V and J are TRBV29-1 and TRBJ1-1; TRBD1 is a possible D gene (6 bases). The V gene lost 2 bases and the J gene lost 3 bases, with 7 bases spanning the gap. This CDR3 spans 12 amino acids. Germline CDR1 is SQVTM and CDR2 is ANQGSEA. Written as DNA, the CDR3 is TGCAGCGTTGAAAGGGGGGACACTGAAGCTTTCTTT. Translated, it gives CSVERGDTEAFF.

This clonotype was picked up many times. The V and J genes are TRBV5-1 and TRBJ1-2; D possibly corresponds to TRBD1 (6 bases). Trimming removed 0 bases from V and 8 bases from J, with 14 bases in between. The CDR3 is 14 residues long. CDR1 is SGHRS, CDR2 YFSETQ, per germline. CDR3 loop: CASSLAHREDGYTF. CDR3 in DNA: TGCGCCAGCAGCTTGGCCCACAGGGAGGACGGCTACACCTTC.

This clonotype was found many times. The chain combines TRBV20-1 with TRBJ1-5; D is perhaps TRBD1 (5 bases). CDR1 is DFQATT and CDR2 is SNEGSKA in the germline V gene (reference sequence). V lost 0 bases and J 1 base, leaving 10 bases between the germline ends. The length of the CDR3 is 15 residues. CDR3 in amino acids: CSAREDSRSNQPQHF. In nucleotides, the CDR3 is TGCAGTGCTAGAGAAGACAGTCGCAGCAATCAGCCCCAGCATTTT.

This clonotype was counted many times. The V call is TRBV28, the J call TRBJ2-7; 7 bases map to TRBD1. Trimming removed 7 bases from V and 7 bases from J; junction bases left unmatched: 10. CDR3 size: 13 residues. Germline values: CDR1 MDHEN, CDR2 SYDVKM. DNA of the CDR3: TGTGCCAGCACCTCGGGACAGTTCAATGAGCAGTACTTC. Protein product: CASTSGQFNEQYF.

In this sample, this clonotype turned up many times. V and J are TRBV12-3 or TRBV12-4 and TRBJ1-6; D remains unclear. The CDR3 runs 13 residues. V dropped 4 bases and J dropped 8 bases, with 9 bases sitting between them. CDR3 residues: CASSSSRDSPLHF. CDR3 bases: TGTGCCAGCAGTTCATCCCGGGATTCACCCCTCCACTTT.